This entry describes one T cell receptor (beta chain). This sample was taken from a study of blood T cell repertoires in COVID-19. The germline V gene has CDR1 LGHDT and CDR2 YNNKEL (reference sequence). V lost 0 bases and J lost 0, with 12 bases in between. The CDR3 length is 16 residues. Generated by immunoSEQ multiplex PCR, the TCRdb table keeps only in-frame clones and is missing some. The table lists some 250,000 clones, 75% to 90% of them singletons, with 3% to 4% in the top ten. The chain employs TRBV3-1 (or the pseudogene TRBV3-2) and TRBJ2-7; D is ambiguous. The sequencing sample was made of PBMCs or T cells enriched from blood (not recorded which). The origin of this receptor is a woman in her forties with acute COVID-19. CDR3 nucleotide sequence: TGTGCCAGCAGCCAAGATTTGGTAGAGAGCTCCTACGAGCAGTACTTC. The encoded protein is CASSQDLVESSYEQYF.